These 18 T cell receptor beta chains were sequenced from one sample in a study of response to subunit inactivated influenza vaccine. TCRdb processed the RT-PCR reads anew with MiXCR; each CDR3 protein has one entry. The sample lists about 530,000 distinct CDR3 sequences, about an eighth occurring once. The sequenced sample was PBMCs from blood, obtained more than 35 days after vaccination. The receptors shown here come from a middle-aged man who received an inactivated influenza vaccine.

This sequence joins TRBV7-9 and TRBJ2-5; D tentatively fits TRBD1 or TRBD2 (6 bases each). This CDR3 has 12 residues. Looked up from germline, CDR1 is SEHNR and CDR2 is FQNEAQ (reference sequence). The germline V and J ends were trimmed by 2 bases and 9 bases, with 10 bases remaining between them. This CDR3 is CASSLTEGAQYF. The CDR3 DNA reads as TGTGCCAGCAGCTTAACGGAGGGGGCCCAGTACTTC.

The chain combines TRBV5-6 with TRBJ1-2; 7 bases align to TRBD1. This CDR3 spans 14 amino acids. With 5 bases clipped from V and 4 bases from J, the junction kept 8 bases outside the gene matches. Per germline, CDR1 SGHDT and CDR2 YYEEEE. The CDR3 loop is CASSSRDRSYGYTF. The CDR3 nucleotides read TGTGCCAGCAGTTCCCGGGACAGATCCTATGGCTACACCTTC.

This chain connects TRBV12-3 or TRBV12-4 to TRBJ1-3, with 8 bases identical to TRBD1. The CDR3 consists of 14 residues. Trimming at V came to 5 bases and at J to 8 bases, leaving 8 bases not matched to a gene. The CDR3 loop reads CASSLTGAADTIYF. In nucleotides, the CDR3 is TGTGCCAGCAGTCTGACAGGGGCTGCGGACACCATATATTTT.

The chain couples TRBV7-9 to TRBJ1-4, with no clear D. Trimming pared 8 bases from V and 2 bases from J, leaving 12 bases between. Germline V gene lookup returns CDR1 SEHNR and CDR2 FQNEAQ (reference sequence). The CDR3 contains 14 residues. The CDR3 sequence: CASSGQVTNEKLFF. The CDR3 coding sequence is TGTGCCAGCTCCGGGCAGGTGACTAATGAAAAACTGTTTTTT.

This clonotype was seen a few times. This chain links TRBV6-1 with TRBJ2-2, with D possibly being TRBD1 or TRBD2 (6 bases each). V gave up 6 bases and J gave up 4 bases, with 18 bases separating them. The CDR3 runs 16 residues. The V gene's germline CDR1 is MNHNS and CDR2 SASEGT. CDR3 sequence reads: CASREGPGVGTGELFF. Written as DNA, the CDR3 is TGTGCCAGCAGGGAGGGTCCAGGGGTTGGCACCGGGGAGCTGTTTTTT.

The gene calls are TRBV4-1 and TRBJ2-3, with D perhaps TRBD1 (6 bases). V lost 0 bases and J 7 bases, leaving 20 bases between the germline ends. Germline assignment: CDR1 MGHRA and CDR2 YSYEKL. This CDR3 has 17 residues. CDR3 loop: CASSQDRSGGEVYTQYF. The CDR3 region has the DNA TGCGCCAGCAGCCAAGATCGGTCTGGGGGCGAGGTATATACGCAGTATTTT.

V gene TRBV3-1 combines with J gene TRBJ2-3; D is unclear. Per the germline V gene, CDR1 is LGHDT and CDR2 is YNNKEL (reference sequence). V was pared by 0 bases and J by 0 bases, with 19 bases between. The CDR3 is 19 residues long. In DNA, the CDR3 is TGTGCCAGCAGCCAAGAAACGACCCAGCCAGGCTCTAGCACAGATACGCAGTATTTT. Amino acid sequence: CASSQETTQPGSSTDTQYF.

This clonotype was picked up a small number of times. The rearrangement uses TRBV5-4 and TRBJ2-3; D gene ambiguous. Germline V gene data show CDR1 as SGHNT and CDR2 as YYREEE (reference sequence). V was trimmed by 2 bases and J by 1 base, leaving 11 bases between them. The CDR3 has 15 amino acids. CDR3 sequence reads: CASSFRRAGTDTQYF. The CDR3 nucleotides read TGTGCCAGCAGCTTCCGTCGGGCCGGCACAGATACGCAGTATTTT. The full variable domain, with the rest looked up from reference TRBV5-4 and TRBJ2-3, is ETGVTQSPTHLIKTRGQQVTLRCSSQSGHNTVSWYQQALGQGPQFIFQYYREEENGRGNFPPRFSGLQFPNYSSELNVNALELDDSALYLCASSFRRAGTDTQYFGPGTRLTVL.

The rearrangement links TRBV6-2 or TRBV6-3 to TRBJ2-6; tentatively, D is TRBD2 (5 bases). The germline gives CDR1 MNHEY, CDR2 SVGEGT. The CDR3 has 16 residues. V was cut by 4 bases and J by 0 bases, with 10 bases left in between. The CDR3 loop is CASSSTRGSGANVLTF. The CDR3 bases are TGTGCCAGCAGTTCCACCCGGGGCTCTGGGGCCAACGTCCTGACTTTC.

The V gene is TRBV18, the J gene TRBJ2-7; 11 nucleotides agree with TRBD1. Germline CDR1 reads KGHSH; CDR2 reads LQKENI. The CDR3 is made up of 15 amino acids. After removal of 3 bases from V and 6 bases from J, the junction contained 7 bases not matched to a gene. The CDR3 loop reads CASSPGTGGLFEQYF. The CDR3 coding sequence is TGTGCCAGCTCACCCGGGACAGGGGGACTCTTCGAGCAGTACTTC.

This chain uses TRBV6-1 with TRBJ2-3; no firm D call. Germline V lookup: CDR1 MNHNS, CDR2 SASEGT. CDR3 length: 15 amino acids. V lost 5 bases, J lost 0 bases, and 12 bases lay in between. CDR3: CASSTVGSSTDTQYF. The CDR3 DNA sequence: TGTGCCAGCAGTACCGTGGGGTCCAGCACAGATACGCAGTATTTT.

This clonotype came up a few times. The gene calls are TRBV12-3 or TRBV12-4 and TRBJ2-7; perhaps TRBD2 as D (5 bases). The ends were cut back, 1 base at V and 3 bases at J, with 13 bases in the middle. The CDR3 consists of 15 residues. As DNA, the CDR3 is TGTGCCAGCAGTTTAGACCGGACGGGATACTACGAGCAGTACTTC. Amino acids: CASSLDRTGYYEQYF.

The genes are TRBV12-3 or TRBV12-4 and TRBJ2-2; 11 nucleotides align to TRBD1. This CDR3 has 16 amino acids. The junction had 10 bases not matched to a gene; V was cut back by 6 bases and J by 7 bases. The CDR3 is CASSRLMGQGGGELFF. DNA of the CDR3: TGTGCCAGCAGCCGCCTTATGGGACAGGGGGGCGGGGAGCTGTTTTTT.

The CDR3 region is CASSQAGTRHEQYF. Written as DNA, the CDR3 is TGCGCCAGCAGCCAAGCCGGGACCCGTCACGAGCAGTACTTC. The rearrangement links TRBV4-1 to TRBJ2-7; D may match TRBD1 or TRBD2 (5 bases each). Germline V gene data show CDR1 as MGHRA and CDR2 as YSYEKL. CDR3 length: 14 residues. Trimming removed 1 base at V and 5 bases at J, with 12 bases between.

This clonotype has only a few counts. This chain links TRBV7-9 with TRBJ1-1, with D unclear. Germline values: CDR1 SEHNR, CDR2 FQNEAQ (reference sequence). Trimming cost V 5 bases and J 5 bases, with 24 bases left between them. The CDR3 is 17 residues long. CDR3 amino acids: CASSPTVGFWRVTEAFF. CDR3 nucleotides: TGTGCCAGCAGCCCCACAGTCGGGTTTTGGAGGGTAACTGAAGCTTTCTTT.

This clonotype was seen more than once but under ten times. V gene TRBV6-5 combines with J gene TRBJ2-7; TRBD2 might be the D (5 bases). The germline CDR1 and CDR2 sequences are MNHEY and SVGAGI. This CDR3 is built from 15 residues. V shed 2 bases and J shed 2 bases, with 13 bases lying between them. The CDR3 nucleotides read TGTGCCAGCAGTTACGGCCTCCCGGGGACCTACGAGCAGTACTTC. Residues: CASSYGLPGTYEQYF.

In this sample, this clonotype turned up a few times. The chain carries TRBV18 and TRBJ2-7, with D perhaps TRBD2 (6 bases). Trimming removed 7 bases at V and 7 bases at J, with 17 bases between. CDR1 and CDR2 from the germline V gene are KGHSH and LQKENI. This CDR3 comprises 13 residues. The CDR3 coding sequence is TGTGCCAGCTACCTGGAGGGTTCGCGGGAGCAGTACTTC. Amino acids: CASYLEGSREQYF.

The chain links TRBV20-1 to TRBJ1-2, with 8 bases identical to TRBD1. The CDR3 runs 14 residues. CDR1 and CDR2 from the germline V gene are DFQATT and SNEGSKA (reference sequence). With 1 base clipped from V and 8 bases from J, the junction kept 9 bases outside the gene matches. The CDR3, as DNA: TGCAGTGCTAGAGCTGAACAGGGGGTGGGAGGCTACACCTTC. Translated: CSARAEQGVGGYTF.